This T cell receptor (beta chain) was identified during a study of technical replicates of blood from several donors. In this sample, this clone turned up a few times. V was pared by 5 bases and J by 3 bases, with 9 bases of the junction left unmatched. CDR1 and CDR2 from the germline V gene are PRHDT and FYEKMQ (reference sequence). CDR3 size: 17 residues. The method was immunoSEQ multiplex PCR; TCRdb's version includes in-frame clones alone and lacks a portion of them. The data hold 50,000 to 70,000 clones, with about nine tenths observed a single time. Material: PBMCs. This TCR came from a human donor in good health. Some clones in this sample may be carry-over from other donors' samples. This rearrangement joins TRBV13 to TRBJ2-5; TRBD2 matches 13 bases. The CDR3 sequence: CASSPGLAGVGEETQYF. CDR3 DNA sequence: TGTGCCAGCAGCCCCGGACTAGCGGGAGTTGGGGAAGAGACCCAGTACTTC. Supplemented by reference TRBV13 and TRBJ2-5, the full variable domain reads AAGVIQSPRHLIKEKRETATLKCYPIPRHDTVYWYQQGPGQDPQFLISFYEKMQSDKGSIPDRFSAQQFSDYHSELNMSSLELGDSALYFCASSPGLAGVGEETQYFGPGTRLLVL.